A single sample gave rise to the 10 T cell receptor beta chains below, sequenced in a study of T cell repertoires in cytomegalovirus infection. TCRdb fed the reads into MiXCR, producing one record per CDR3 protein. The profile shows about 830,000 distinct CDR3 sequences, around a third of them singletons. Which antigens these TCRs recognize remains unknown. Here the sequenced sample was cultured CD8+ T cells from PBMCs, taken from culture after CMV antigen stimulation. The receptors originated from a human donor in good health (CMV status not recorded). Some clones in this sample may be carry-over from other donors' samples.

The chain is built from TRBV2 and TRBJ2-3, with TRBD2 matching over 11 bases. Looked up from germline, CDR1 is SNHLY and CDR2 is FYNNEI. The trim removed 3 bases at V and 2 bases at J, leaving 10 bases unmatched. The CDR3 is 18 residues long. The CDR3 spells CASSDFSGLAELTDTQYF. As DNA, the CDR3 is TGTGCCAGCAGTGACTTTTCGGGACTAGCGGAACTCACAGATACGCAGTATTTT.

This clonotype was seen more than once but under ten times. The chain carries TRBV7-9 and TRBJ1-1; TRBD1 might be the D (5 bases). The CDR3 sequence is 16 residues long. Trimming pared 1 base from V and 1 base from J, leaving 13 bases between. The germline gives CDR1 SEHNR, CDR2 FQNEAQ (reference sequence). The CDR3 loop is CASSLGGAGGNTEAFF. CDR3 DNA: TGTGCCAGCAGCTTAGGCGGGGCAGGAGGGAACACTGAAGCTTTCTTT.

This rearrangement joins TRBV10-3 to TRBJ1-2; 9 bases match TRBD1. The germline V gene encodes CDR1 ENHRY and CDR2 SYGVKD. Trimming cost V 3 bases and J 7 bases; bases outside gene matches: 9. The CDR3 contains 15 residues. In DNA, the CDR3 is TGTGCCATCAGTGACTTTACCGGGACAGGGTTTGGCTACACCTTC. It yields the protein CAISDFTGTGFGYTF.

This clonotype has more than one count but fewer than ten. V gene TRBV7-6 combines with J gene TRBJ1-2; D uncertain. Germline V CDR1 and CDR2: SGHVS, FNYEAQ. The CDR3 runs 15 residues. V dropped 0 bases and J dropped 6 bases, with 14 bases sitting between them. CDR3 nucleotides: TGTGCCAGCAGCTTAGCGGGGATATGGTCCGATGGCTACACCTTC. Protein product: CASSLAGIWSDGYTF.

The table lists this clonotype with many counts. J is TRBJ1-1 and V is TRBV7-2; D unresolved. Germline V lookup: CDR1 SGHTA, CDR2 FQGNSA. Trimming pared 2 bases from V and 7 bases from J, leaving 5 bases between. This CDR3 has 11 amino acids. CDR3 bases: TGTGCCAGCAGCTTATCGGTTGAAGCTTTCTTT. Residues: CASSLSVEAFF.

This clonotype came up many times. The CDR3 bases are TGTGCCAGCAGTTTAGCGGTAGGGTTTCAAGAGACCCAGTACTTC. This sequence encodes CASSLAVGFQETQYF. The chain recombines TRBV12-3 or TRBV12-4 with TRBJ2-5; D is undetermined. Deletions cut 0 bases from V and 2 bases from J, with 10 bases between. The CDR3 is 15 amino acids.

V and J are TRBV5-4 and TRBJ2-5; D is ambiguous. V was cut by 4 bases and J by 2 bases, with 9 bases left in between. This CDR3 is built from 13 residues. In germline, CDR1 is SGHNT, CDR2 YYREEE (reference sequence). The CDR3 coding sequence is TGTGCCAGCAGCACTGACTTTCAAGAGACCCAGTACTTC. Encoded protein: CASSTDFQETQYF.

The CDR3 DNA sequence: TGTGCCAGCGGGGGGCCAGGGGACACCGGGGAGCTGTTTTTT. Its translation is CASGGPGDTGELFF. The genes are TRBV6-1 and TRBJ2-2, with D perhaps being TRBD1 or TRBD2 (6 bases each). Germline V gene data show CDR1 as MNHNS and CDR2 as SASEGT. This CDR3 is 14 amino acids long. V was shortened by 8 bases and J by 3 bases, with 13 bases between the two germline ends.

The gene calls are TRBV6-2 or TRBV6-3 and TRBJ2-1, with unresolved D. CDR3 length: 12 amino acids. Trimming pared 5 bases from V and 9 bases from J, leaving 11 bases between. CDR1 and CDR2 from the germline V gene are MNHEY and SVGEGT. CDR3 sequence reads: CASSVSRREQFF. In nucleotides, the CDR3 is TGTGCCAGCAGTGTATCTCGCCGTGAGCAGTTCTTC.

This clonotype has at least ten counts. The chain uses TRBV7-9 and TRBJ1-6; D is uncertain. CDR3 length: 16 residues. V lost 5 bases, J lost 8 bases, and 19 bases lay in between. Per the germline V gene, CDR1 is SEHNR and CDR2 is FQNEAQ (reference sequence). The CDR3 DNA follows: TGTGCCAGCAGCCCCCGATCCAAAGGGAGGGATTCACCCCTCCACTTT. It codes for CASSPRSKGRDSPLHF.